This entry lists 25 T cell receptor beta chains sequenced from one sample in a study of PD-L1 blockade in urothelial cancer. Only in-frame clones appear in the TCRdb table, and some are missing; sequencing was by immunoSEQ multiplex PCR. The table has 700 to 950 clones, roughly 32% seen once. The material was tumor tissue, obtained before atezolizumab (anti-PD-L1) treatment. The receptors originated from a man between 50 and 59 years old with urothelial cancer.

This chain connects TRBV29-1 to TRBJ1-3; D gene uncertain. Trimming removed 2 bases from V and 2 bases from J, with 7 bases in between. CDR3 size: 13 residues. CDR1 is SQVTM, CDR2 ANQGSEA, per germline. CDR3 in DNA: TGCAGCGTTGAAACCAACACTGGAAACACCATATATTTT. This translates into CSVETNTGNTIYF.

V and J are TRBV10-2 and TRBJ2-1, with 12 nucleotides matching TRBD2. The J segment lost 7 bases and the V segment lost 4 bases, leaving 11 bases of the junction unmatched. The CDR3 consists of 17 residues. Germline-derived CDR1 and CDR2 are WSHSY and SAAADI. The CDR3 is CASSATALAGGGNEQFF. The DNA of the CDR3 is TGCGCCAGCAGTGCAACCGCCCTAGCGGGGGGGGGTAATGAGCAGTTCTTC.

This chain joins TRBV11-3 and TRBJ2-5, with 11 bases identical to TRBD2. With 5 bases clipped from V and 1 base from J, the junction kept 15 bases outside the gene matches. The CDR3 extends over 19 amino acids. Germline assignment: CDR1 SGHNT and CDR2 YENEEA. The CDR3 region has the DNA TGTGCCAGCAGCCCCCAGGGGCTAGCGGGGGGCCTGTCCCAAGAGACCCAGTACTTC. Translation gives CASSPQGLAGGLSQETQYF.

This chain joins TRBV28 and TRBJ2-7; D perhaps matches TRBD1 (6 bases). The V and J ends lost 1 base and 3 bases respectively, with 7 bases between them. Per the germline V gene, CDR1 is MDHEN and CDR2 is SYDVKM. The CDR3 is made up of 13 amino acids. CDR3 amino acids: CASSLSRGYEQYV. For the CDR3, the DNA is TGTGCCAGCAGTTTATCCAGGGGCTACGAGCAGTACGTC.

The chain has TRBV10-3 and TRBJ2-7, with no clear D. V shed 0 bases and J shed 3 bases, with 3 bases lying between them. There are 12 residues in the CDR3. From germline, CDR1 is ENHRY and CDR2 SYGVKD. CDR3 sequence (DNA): TGTGCCATCAGTGAGTCTAGCTACGAGCAGTACTTC. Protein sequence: CAISESSYEQYF.

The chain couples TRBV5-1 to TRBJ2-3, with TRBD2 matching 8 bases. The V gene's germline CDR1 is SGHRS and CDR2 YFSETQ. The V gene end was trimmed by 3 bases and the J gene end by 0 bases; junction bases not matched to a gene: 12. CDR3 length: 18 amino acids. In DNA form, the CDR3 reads TGCGCCAGCAGCTCCCCTGGCGGGAGGATGGGAAGCACAGATACGCAGTATTTT. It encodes CASSSPGGRMGSTDTQYF.

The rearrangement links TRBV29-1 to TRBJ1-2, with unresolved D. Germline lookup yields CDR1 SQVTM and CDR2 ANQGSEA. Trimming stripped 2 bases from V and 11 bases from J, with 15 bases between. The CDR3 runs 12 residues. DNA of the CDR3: TGCAGCGTTGAACCAGGAAGAGATCATTACACCTTC. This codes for CSVEPGRDHYTF.

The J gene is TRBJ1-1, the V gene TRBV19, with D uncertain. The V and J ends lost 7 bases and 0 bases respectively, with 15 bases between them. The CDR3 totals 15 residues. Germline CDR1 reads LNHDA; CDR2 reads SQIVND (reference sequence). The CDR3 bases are TGTGCCAGTACCTTTAGGGAGGGCGTGAACACTGAAGCTTTCTTT. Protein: CASTFREGVNTEAFF.

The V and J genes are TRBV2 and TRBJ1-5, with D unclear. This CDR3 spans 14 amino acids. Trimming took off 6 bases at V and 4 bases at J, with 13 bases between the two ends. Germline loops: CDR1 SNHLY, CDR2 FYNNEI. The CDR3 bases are TGTGCCAGCAGCTTCGAGAGGGTGAATCAGCCCCAGCATTTT. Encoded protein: CASSFERVNQPQHF.

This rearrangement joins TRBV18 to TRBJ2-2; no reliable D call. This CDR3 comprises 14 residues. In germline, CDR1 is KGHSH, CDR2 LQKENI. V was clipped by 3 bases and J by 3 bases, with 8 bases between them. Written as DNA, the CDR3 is TGTGCCAGCTCACCTTGGGGTCACACCGGGGAGCTGTTTTTT. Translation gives CASSPWGHTGELFF.

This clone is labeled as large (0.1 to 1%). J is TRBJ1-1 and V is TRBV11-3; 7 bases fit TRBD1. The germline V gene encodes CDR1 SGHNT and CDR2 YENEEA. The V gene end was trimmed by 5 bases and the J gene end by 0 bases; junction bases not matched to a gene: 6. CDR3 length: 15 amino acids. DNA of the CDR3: TGTGCCAGCAGCCACCTGACAGGGATGAACACTGAAGCTTTCTTT. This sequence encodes CASSHLTGMNTEAFF.

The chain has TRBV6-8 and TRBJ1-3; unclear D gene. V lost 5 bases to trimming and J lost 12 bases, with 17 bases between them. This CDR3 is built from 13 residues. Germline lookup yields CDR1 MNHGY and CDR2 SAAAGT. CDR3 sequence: CASSAAGSPGIYF. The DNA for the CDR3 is TGTGCCAGCAGTGCCGCCGGGAGCCCGGGCATATATTTT.

CDR3 sequence: CASSFQTVMNTEAFF. In DNA form, the CDR3 reads TGTGCCAGCTCATTTCAGACAGTCATGAACACTGAAGCTTTCTTT. The rearrangement links TRBV18 to TRBJ1-1, with TRBD1 as a possible D gene (5 bases). The CDR3 runs to 15 residues. Per the germline V gene, CDR1 is KGHSH and CDR2 is LQKENI. Trimming stripped 5 bases from V and 0 bases from J, with 13 bases between. The entire variable domain, with the rest obtained from reference TRBV18 and TRBJ1-1, is as follows: NAGVMQNPRHLVRRRGQEARLRCSPMKGHSHVYWYRQLPEEGLKFMVYLQKENIIDESGMPKERFSAEFPKEGPSILRIQQVVRGDSAAYFCASSFQTVMNTEAFFGQGTRLTVV.

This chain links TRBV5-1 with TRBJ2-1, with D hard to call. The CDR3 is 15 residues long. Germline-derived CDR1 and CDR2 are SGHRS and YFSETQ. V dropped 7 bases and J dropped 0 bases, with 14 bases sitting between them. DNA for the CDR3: TGCGCCAGCGGGGATAGAATAAGCTCCTACAATGAGCAGTTCTTC. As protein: CASGDRISSYNEQFF. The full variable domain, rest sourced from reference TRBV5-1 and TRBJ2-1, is KAGVTQTPRYLIKTRGQQVTLSCSPISGHRSVSWYQQTPGQGLQFLFEYFSETQRNKGNFPGRFSGRQFSNSRSEMNVSTLELGDSALYLCASGDRISSYNEQFFGPGTRLTVL.

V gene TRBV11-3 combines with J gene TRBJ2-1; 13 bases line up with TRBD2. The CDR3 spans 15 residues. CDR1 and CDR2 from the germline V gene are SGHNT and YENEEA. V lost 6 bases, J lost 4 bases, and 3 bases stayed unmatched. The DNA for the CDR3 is TGTGCCAGCAGACCGGGACTAGCGGGATACAATGAGCAGTTCTTC. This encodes CASRPGLAGYNEQFF.

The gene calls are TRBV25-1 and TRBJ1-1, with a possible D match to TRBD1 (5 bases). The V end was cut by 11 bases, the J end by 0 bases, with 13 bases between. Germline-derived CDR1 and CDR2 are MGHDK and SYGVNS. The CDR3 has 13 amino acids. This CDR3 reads CASLTDMNTEAFF. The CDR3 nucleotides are TGTGCCTCCTTGACGGACATGAACACTGAAGCTTTCTTT.

The CDR3 sequence is CATSRGAELAKNIQYF. The CDR3 DNA sequence: TGTGCCACCAGCAGAGGGGCAGAGCTAGCCAAAAACATTCAGTACTTC. The V gene is TRBV15, the J gene TRBJ2-4, with D uncertain. V was clipped by 1 base and J by 0 bases, with 10 bases between them. This CDR3 has 16 residues. Per germline, CDR1 LNHNV and CDR2 YYDKDF (reference sequence).

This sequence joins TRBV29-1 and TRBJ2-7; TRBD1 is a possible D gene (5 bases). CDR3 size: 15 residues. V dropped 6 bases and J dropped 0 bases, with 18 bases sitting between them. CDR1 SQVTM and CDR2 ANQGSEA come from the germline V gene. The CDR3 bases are TGCAGCGTAGATGGGCCGCAGGGCCACTCCTACGAGCAGTACTTC. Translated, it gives CSVDGPQGHSYEQYF.

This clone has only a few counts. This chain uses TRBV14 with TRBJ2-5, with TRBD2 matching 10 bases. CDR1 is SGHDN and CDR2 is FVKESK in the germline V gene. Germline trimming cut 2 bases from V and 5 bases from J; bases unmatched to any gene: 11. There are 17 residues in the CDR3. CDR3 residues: CASSQRQSTSGMETQYF. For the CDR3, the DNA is TGTGCCAGCAGCCAAAGGCAGTCCACTAGCGGGATGGAGACCCAGTACTTC.

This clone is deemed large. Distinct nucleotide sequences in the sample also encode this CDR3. This CDR3 reads CASSLGPSGNTIYF. CDR3 DNA sequence: TGTGCCAGCAGCTTGGGACCCTCTGGAAACACCATATATTTT. V gene TRBV11-3 combines with J gene TRBJ1-3; possible D gene TRBD1, 5 bases. The germline CDR1 and CDR2 sequences are SGHNT and YENEEA. V lost 3 bases, J lost 0 bases, and 6 bases lay in between. The length of the CDR3 is 14 residues.

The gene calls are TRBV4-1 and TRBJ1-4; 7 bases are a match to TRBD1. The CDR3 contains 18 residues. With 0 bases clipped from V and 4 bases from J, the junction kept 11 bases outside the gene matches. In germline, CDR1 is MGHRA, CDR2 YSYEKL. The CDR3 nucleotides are TGCGCCAGCAGCCAAGATCGGCACAGGGGACCTCATAATGAAAAACTGTTTTTT. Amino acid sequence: CASSQDRHRGPHNEKLFF.

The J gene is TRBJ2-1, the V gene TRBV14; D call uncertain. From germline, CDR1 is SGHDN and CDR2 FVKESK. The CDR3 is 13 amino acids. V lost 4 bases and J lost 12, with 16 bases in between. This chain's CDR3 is CASSRLPTVGQFF. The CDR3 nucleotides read TGTGCCAGCAGCCGGCTCCCCACTGTAGGGCAGTTCTTC. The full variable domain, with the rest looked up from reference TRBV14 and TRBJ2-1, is EAGVTQFPSHSVIEKGQTVTLRCDPISGHDNLYWYRRVMGKEIKFLLHFVKESKQDESGMPNNRFLAERTGGTYSTLKVQPAELEDSGVYFCASSRLPTVGQFFGPGTRLTVL.

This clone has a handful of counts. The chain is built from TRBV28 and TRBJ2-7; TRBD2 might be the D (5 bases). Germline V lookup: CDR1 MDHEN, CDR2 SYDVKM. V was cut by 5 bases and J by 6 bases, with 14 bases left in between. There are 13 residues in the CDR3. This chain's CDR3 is CASSRPGWGEQYF. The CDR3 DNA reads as TGTGCCAGCAGTCGTCCGGGATGGGGCGAGCAGTACTTC.

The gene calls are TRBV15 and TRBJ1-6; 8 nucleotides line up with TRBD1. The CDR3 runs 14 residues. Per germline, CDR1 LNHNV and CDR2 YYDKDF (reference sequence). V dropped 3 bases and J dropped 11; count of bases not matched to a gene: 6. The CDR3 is CATSSRTGSTPLHF. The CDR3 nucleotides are TGTGCCACCAGCAGTAGGACAGGGAGTACACCCCTCCACTTT.

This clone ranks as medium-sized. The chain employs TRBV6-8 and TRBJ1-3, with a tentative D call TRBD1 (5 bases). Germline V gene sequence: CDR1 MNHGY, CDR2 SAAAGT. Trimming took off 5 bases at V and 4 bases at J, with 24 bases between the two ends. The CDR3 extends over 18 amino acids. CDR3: CASSTTWGGDFLGNTIYF. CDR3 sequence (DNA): TGTGCCAGCAGTACTACTTGGGGAGGGGACTTCTTAGGAAACACCATATATTTT.